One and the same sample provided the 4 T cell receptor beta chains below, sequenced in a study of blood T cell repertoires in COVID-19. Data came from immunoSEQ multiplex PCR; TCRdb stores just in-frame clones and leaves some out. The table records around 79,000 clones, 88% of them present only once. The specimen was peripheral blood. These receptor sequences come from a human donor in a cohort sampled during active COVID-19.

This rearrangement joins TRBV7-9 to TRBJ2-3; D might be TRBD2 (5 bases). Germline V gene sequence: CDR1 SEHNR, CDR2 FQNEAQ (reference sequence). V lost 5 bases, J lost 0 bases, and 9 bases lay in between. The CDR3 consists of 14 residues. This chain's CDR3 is CASSGRGSTDTQYF. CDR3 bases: TGTGCCAGCAGCGGTAGAGGGAGCACAGATACGCAGTATTTT.

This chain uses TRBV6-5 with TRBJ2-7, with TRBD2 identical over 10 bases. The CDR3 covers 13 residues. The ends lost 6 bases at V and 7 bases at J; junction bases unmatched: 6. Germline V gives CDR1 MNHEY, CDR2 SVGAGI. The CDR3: CASRASGRMEQYF. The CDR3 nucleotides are TGTGCCAGCAGGGCTAGCGGGAGAATGGAGCAGTACTTC.

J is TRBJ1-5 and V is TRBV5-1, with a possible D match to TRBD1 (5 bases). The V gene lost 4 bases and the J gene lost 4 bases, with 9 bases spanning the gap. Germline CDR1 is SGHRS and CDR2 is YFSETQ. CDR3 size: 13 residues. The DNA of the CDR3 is TGCGCCAGCAGCGCCACAGGAAATCAGCCCCAGCATTTT. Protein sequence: CASSATGNQPQHF. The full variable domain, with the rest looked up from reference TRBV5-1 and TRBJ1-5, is KAGVTQTPRYLIKTRGQQVTLSCSPISGHRSVSWYQQTPGQGLQFLFEYFSETQRNKGNFPGRFSGRQFSNSRSEMNVSTLELGDSALYLCASSATGNQPQHFGDGTRLSIL.

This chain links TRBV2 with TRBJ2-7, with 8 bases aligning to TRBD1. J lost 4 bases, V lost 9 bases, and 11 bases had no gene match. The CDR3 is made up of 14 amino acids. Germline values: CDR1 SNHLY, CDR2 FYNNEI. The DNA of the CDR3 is TGTGCCAGTAGGGACAGGCCTGGGAAATACGAGCAGTACTTC. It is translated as CASRDRPGKYEQYF. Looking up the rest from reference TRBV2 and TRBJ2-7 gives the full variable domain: EPEVTQTPSHQVTQMGQEVILRCVPISNHLYFYWYRQILGQKVEFLVSFYNNEISEKSEIFDDQFSVERPDGSNFTLKIRSTKLEDSAMYFCASRDRPGKYEQYFGPGTRLTVT.